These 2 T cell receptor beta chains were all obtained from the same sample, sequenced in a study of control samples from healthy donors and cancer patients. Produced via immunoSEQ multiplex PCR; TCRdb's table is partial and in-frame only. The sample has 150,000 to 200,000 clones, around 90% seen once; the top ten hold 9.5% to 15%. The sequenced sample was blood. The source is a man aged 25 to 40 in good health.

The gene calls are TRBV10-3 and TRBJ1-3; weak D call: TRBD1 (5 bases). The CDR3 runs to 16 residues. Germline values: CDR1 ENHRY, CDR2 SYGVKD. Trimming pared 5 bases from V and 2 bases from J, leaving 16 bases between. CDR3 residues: CAISTSQGTAGNTIYF. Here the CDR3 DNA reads TGTGCCATCAGTACAAGTCAGGGTACCGCTGGAAACACCATATATTTT.

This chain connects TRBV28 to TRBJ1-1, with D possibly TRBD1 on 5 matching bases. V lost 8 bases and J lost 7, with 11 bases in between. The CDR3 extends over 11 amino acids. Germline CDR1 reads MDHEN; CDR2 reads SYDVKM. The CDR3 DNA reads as TGTGCCAGCTCCCTCCAGGGTGAAGCTTTCTTT. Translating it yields CASSLQGEAFF.